The entry below describes one TCR beta chain. The germline V gene encodes CDR1 MNHNS and CDR2 SASEGT. V lost 4 bases, J lost 5 bases, and 9 bases lay in between. This CDR3 comprises 13 residues. The entry originates in a study of immune evolution from preneoplasia to lung adenocarcinoma. Study-level information: HLA loss of heterozygosity: over 5.5% AIS, about 15% MIA, over 25% ADC, none AAH.

The assay was immunoSEQ multiplex PCR, and TCRdb's table has in-frame clones only and misses some. Of 5,000 to 6,500 clones listed, roughly 83% were seen once; the top ten hold under 4%. The clonotype was recovered from a person aged 60 to 85 with lung adenocarcinoma. The sample comprised FFPE minimally invasive lung adenocarcinoma tissue. The genes are TRBV6-1 and TRBJ1-5; D uncertain. CDR3 bases: TGTGCCAGCAGTGTTAGGGTGGATCAGCCCCAGCATTTT. It codes for CASSVRVDQPQHF.